This TCR beta chain is drawn from a study of cytomegalovirus exposure and HLA in healthy donors. Study background: The Caucasian-associated ancestry cluster contained 65% to 85% of the approximately 400 genotyped donors.

The PCR was carried out with 60 Vbeta primers and 13 Jbeta primers. Clones were read by immunoSEQ multiplex PCR, and TCRdb kept only the in-frame ones, dropping some. In the table there are about 190,000 clones, less than 85% of which are singletons. CDR3 length equals 14 residues. CDR1 SGHKS and CDR2 YYEKEE come from the germline V gene (reference sequence). V lost 2 bases to trimming and J lost 0 bases, with 9 bases between them. Sequencing used PBMCs. The chain employs TRBV5-5 and TRBJ2-7, with D hard to call. The origin of this receptor is a man aged 25-45 years in good health and CMV-seropositive. CDR3 nucleotide sequence: TGTGCCAGCAGCTTTGCCAGAAACTCCTACGAGCAGTACTTC. Translating it yields CASSFARNSYEQYF.